The clone carrying this T cell receptor beta chain was found a few times. The record originates from a study of early T cells in non-severe SARS-CoV-2 infection. Unique molecular identifiers were added to individual cDNA molecules. In TCRdb, the 5' RACE reads were re-called with MiXCR into one record per CDR3 protein. In the table there are tens of thousands of distinct CDR3 sequences, about 8% of which are singletons. This CDR3 is built from 15 residues. Germline values: CDR1 LGHNA, CDR2 YNFKEQ. Unmatched junction bases numbered 3, after V lost 0 bases and J lost 6 bases. The source is an adult who was a healthcare worker with PCR-confirmed SARS-CoV-2 infection or an uninfected control (not recorded which). Specimen: whole blood, collected at baseline. The chain carries TRBV4-2 and TRBJ2-1; 9 bases map to TRBD2. CDR3 nucleotide sequence: TGTGCCAGCAGCCAAGATGCGGGGGGGCCCAATGAGCAGTTCTTC. It translates to CASSQDAGGPNEQFF.